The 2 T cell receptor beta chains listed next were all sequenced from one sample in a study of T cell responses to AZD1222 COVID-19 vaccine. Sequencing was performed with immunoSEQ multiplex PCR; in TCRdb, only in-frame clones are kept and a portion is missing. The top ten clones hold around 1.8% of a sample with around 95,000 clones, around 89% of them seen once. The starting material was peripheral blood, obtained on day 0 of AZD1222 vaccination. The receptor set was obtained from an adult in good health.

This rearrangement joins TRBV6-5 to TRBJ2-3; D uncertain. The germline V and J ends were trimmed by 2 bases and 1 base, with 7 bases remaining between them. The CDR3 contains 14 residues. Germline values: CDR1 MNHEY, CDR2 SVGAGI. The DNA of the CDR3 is TGTGCCAGCAGTTACGCCTCACGCACAGATACGCAGTATTTT. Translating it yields CASSYASRTDTQYF.

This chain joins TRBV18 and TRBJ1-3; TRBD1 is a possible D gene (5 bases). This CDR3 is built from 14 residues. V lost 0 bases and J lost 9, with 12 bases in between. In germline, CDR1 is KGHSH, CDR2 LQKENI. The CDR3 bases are TGTGCCAGCTCACCACCCGCAGGGAGGGGCACCATATATTTT. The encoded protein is CASSPPAGRGTIYF. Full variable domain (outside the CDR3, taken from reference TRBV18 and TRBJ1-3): NAGVMQNPRHLVRRRGQEARLRCSPMKGHSHVYWYRQLPEEGLKFMVYLQKENIIDESGMPKERFSAEFPKEGPSILRIQQVVRGDSAAYFCASSPPAGRGTIYFGEGSWLTVV.